Below are 19 T cell receptor beta chains sequenced from a single sample in a study of blood T cells in healthy people across ages. Together with a sample-barcoded 5' primer, a J-beta primer mix was included in a second PCR lasting about 7 to 12 cycles. TCRdb redid the calling of the 5' RACE reads with MiXCR, one entry per CDR3 protein. The sample carries about 730,000 distinct CDR3 sequences, 35% to 45% recorded once. Source material: blood. These receptors were taken from an older woman in good health.

The rearrangement links TRBV5-5 to TRBJ2-2; D unresolved. Germline V gives CDR1 SGHKS, CDR2 YYEKEE (reference sequence). Trimming removed 1 base from V and 1 base from J, with 8 bases in between. The CDR3 spans 15 residues. Here the CDR3 DNA reads TGTGCCAGCAGCTTGTTGGGCAGGAACACCGGGGAGCTGTTTTTT. Its translation is CASSLLGRNTGELFF. The entire variable domain, with the rest obtained from reference TRBV5-5 and TRBJ2-2, is as follows: DAGVTQSPTHLIKTRGQQVTLRCSPISGHKSVSWYQQVLGQGPQFIFQYYEKEERGRGNFPDRFSARQFPNYSSELNVNALLLGDSALYLCASSLLGRNTGELFFGEGSRLTVL.

V is TRBV6-2 or TRBV6-3 and J is TRBJ2-4; weak D call: TRBD2 (5 bases). The J call may not be correct, given that the DNA end is closer to TRBJ2-7. This CDR3 region has 14 residues. Germline values: CDR1 MNHEY, CDR2 SVGEGT. CDR3 loop: CASRDPGRAYEQYF. The DNA for the CDR3 is TGTGCCAGCAGAGATCCTGGGCGGGCCTACGAGCAGTACTTC.

This clonotype was detected many times. This chain connects TRBV25-1 to TRBJ2-7; 9 positions agree with TRBD1. This CDR3 has 15 residues. Trimming at V came to 3 bases and at J to 1 base, leaving 4 bases not matched to a gene. Germline V gene lookup returns CDR1 MGHDK and CDR2 SYGVNS. CDR3 sequence: CASSDPGQGSYEQYF. Here the CDR3 DNA reads TGTGCCAGCAGTGATCCGGGACAGGGTTCCTACGAGCAGTACTTC.

This sequence joins TRBV12-3 or TRBV12-4 and TRBJ2-3; possible D gene TRBD1, 5 bases. The CDR3 spans 14 residues. Trimming took off 5 bases at V and 1 base at J, with 10 bases between the two ends. In DNA form, the CDR3 reads TGTGCCAGCAGTGTAGTGACAGGCACAGATACGCAGTATTTT. Translating gives CASSVVTGTDTQYF.

A few counts support this clonotype. The chain joins TRBV20-1 to TRBJ2-7; D uncertain. Trimming stripped 4 bases from V and 5 bases from J, with 15 bases between. CDR3 size: 13 residues. Germline values: CDR1 DFQATT, CDR2 SNEGSKA (reference sequence). The CDR3 region has the DNA TGCAGTGCTATTAAGGGATGGTTCAACGAGCAGTACTTC. It is translated as CSAIKGWFNEQYF.

The rearrangement joins TRBV6-1 to TRBJ1-6; 7 bases are a match to TRBD1. This CDR3 spans 17 amino acids. J was trimmed by 3 bases and V by 7 bases; bases with no gene match: 12. The V gene's germline CDR1 is MNHNS and CDR2 SASEGT. The CDR3 DNA follows: TGTGCCAGCACCCGGACAGGTTGGAGGGGCTATAATTCACCCCTCCACTTT. It encodes CASTRTGWRGYNSPLHF.

This clonotype was detected a few times. The chain recombines TRBV20-1 with TRBJ2-1, with TRBD2 matching over 9 bases. J gave up 4 bases and V 0 bases, and 7 bases lay outside the gene matches. The CDR3 has 16 amino acids. CDR1 DFQATT and CDR2 SNEGSKA come from the germline V gene (reference sequence). The CDR3 sequence: CSARDSELAGYNEQFF. The CDR3 DNA is TGCAGTGCTAGAGATAGCGAGCTAGCGGGGTACAATGAGCAGTTCTTC.

The V and J genes are TRBV12-3 or TRBV12-4 and TRBJ1-2, with D tentatively TRBD1 (5 bases). The CDR3 contains 16 residues. Trimming took off 5 bases at V and 4 bases at J, with 20 bases between the two ends. The CDR3 DNA is TGTGCCAGCAGTCCACTTTCCAGGGATCCAGTCTATGGCTACACCTTC. It translates to CASSPLSRDPVYGYTF.

This chain uses TRBV12-3 or TRBV12-4 with TRBJ1-2; D ambiguous. The V end lost 1 base, the J end lost 8 bases, and 8 bases lay between the germline ends. The CDR3 runs to 12 residues. CDR3 residues: CASSLVAGGYTF. The DNA of the CDR3 is TGTGCCAGCAGTTTAGTGGCAGGCGGCTACACCTTC.

This clonotype was seen a few times. This chain uses TRBV18 with TRBJ2-5, with D possibly being TRBD2 (7 bases). The germline V and J ends were trimmed by 6 bases and 1 base, with 9 bases remaining between them. Germline assignment: CDR1 KGHSH and CDR2 LQKENI. This CDR3 comprises 13 residues. The CDR3 loop is CASSRGPQETQYF. CDR3 in DNA: TGTGCCAGCTCGCGGGGGCCCCAAGAGACCCAGTACTTC.

This clonotype was recorded once. V usage is TRBV20-1 and J usage is TRBJ2-5; TRBD2 aligns across 8 bases. The germline gives CDR1 DFQATT, CDR2 SNEGSKA (reference sequence). This CDR3 region has 15 residues. V was clipped by 2 bases and J by 1 base; unmatched bases: 6. The DNA for the CDR3 is TGCAGTGCTAGACTACGGGGGGGGGCCCAAGAGACCCAGTACTTC. Translating it yields CSARLRGGAQETQYF.

CDR3 region: CASSEAWGIQGDTQYF. CDR3 DNA: TGTGCCAGCAGTGAGGCTTGGGGGATCCAGGGGGATACGCAGTATTTT. The rearrangement uses TRBV2 and TRBJ2-3, with TRBD1 as a possible D gene (6 bases). Between the trimmed V and J ends, which lost 3 bases and 6 bases, there was a span of 19 bases. The V gene's germline CDR1 is SNHLY and CDR2 FYNNEI. The CDR3 loop spans 16 amino acids.

Remarks on this clonotype: A much larger clonotype is one base distant, so this may be a read error. This chain uses TRBV12-3 or TRBV12-4 with TRBJ2-1; possibly TRBD1 or TRBD2 for D (5 bases each). The V gene lost 5 bases and the J gene lost 6 bases, with 14 bases spanning the gap. The CDR3 contains 14 residues. The CDR3 DNA reads TGTGCCAGCAGTGTAATTACTAGGGGCAATGAGCAGTTCTTC. Its translation: CASSVITRGNEQFF.

This clonotype was found once. This clone may be a read error of a much larger clone one base away. The rearrangement links TRBV7-2 to TRBJ2-4, with 9 bases identical to TRBD1. With the DNA end fitting TRBJ2-5 better, the J assignment may be wrong. Germline V CDR1 and CDR2: SGHTA, FQGNSA. The CDR3 spans 15 residues. The CDR3 protein is CASSRIGTGSETQYF. CDR3 sequence (DNA): TGTGCCAGCAGCCGCATCGGGACAGGGTCAGAGACCCAGTACTTC.

This clonotype was found once. V is TRBV6-6 and J is TRBJ1-1, with unresolved D. The length of the CDR3 is 12 residues. Per germline, CDR1 MNHNY and CDR2 SVGAGI (reference sequence). The germline V and J ends were trimmed by 6 bases and 6 bases, with 11 bases remaining between them. CDR3 amino acids: CASRPLAPEAFF. DNA of the CDR3: TGTGCCAGCAGGCCCCTCGCCCCTGAAGCTTTCTTT.

CDR3 coding DNA: TGTGCCATCGGACTAGCGGGAGGGACCGGGGAGCTGTTTTTT. Its translation is CAIGLAGGTGELFF. The chain links TRBV13 to TRBJ2-2; the match to TRBD2 covers 15 bases. This CDR3 contains 14 residues. CDR1 and CDR2 from the germline V gene are PRHDT and FYEKMQ (reference sequence). Trimming removed 10 bases from V and 5 bases from J; junction bases left unmatched: 2.

The chain is built from TRBV28 and TRBJ2-7; tentatively, D is TRBD2 (7 bases). V gave up 3 bases and J gave up 0 bases, with 12 bases separating them. The germline CDR1 and CDR2 sequences are MDHEN and SYDVKM. This CDR3 contains 15 residues. The CDR3 loop is CASSFREGGSYEQYF. The DNA for the CDR3 is TGTGCCAGCAGTTTCAGGGAGGGGGGCTCCTACGAGCAGTACTTC.

This clonotype came up once. The genes are TRBV29-1 and TRBJ1-3; no reliable D call. Trimming shortened V by 3 bases and J by 0 bases, and 9 bases separated the two germline ends. CDR1 is SQVTM, CDR2 ANQGSEA, per germline. This CDR3 contains 14 residues. The CDR3 DNA reads TGCAGCGTTGATACAGCGATCTCTGGAAACACCATATATTTT. Translation: CSVDTAISGNTIYF.

Notes on this clonotype: Lacking the conserved final phenylalanine or tryptophan, this CDR3 likely reflects a read error. This chain joins TRBV9 and TRBJ1-2; 8 nucleotides align to TRBD1. The CDR3 sequence is 12 residues long. Germline V gene sequence: CDR1 SGDLS, CDR2 YYNGEE. V was clipped by 4 bases and J by 8 bases; unmatched bases: 4. The CDR3 loop reads CASSLDRGGYTI. The DNA for the CDR3 is TGTGCCAGCAGCTTAGACAGGGGAGGCTACACCATC.